This T cell receptor (beta chain) was profiled in a study of Graves' ophthalmopathy and Graves' hyperthyroidism. Study findings and constraints: The model flagged ophthalmopathy progression at more than 60% sensitivity and about 72% specificity.

The authors amplified TCR beta CDR3 regions, and they did so from RNA transcripts for repertoire sequencing. RT-PCR in the first round used HTBI primers; a second-round multiplex PCR followed. TCRdb called the multiplex PCR reads again in MiXCR, with one record for every CDR3 protein. The profile shows about 1.1 million distinct CDR3 sequences, roughly two fifths of them singletons. V was pared by 5 bases and J by 1 base, with 17 bases between. Germline V lookup: CDR1 LNHDA, CDR2 SQIVND (reference sequence). The CDR3 runs 16 residues. A note on this clonotype: Antigen: not known.

The sample consisted of peripheral blood or thyroid tissue (not recorded which). The clonotype was recovered from an adult man with Graves' hyperthyroidism. The genes are TRBV19 and TRBJ2-5; D is possibly TRBD1 or TRBD2 (5 bases each). CDR3 coding DNA: TGTGCCAGTAGTTCCCCCGGGACGGGAATCCAAGAGACCCAGTACTTC. Translated: CASSSPGTGIQETQYF.